This T cell receptor (beta chain) was recorded in a study of graft-versus-host responses after intestinal transplantation. The wider study: All of the recipients had induction that used anti-thymocyte globulin, then tacrolimus and steroids for approximately 3 years.

The repertoire was sequenced with immunoSEQ multiplex PCR; TCRdb's copy has only in-frame clones and lacks some. There are 140,000 or so clones in the sample; approximately 91% occur only once, and roughly 0.19% lies in the top ten. Study-level findings and limits: GvH clonotypes were identified within recipient marrow, with a subset emerging first in ileum or blood. Some patients had graft-donor T cell macrochimerism, and their allografts showed high graft-versus-host to host-versus-graft clonal ratios.

A note on this clone: Antigen specificity is unknown.

CDR1 is SGHDN and CDR2 is FVKESK in the germline V gene. V lost 1 base, J lost 3 bases, and 4 bases lay in between. CDR3 length: 14 residues. The chain combines TRBV14 with TRBJ1-6; D is undetermined. This clonotype originated in a human donor who received an intestinal transplant. The sequences come from unstimulated CD4+ T cells sorted from spleen or lymph node cells, collected before intestinal transplant. The CDR3 sequence: CASSQVGYNSPLHF. The CDR3 nucleotides are TGTGCCAGCAGCCAAGTAGGCTATAATTCACCCCTCCACTTT.